Listed below are T cell receptor beta chains from one sample, sequenced in a study of blood T cells in healthy people across ages. Each CDR3 protein gets one entry after TCRdb re-called the 5' RACE reads with MiXCR. The sample yields over 750,000 distinct CDR3 sequences, 25% seen once. The same sample was also used in a study of T cells of mothers and their children.

The sequenced material came from blood. The source of these receptors is a boy under 18 in good health. The CDR3 runs from the conserved cysteine through the conserved F or W. D genes are given only for firm matches. Clone size is stated in some rows and not others, as once, few, many or a class when expanded.

J | V | D | size | CDR3 | DNA
TRBJ2-1 | TRBV10-3 | NA | NA | CAISEPRGEQFF | TGTGCCATCAGTGAGCCCCGCGGTGAGCAGTTCTTC
TRBJ2-5 | TRBV7-9 | NA | few | CASSPEQQETQYF | TGTGCCAGCAGCCCGGAGCAACAAGAGACCCAGTACTTC
TRBJ2-1 | TRBV10-3 | NA | NA | CATSQRGGGPYNEQFF | TGTGCCACTTCGCAGCGTGGAGGAGGGCCCTACAATGAGCAGTTCTTC
TRBJ2-1 | TRBV19 | NA | NA | CASSPTGRAIGYEQFF | TGTGCCAGTAGTCCTACGGGACGAGCAATCGGCTATGAGCAGTTCTTC
TRBJ1-5 | TRBV5-5 | NA | few | CASSWGFGDEQPQHF | TGTGCCAGCAGCTGGGGGTTCGGGGACGAACAGCCCCAGCATTTT
TRBJ2-7 | TRBV5-1 | NA | few | CASSLTLGGAYEQYF | TGCGCCAGCAGCTTGACCCTAGGGGGGGCCTACGAGCAGTACTTC
TRBJ2-1 | TRBV5-1 | NA | NA | CASSLWATEDEQFF | TGCGCCAGCAGCTTGTGGGCTACGGAGGATGAGCAGTTCTTC
TRBJ2-7 | TRBV3-1 | NA | NA | CASSQENPPYEQYF | TGTGCCAGCAGCCAAGAAAACCCCCCCTACGAGCAGTACTTC
TRBJ2-5 | TRBV11-2 | NA | NA | CASSLGRQKTQYF | TGTGCCAGCAGCTTAGGTCGGCAAAAGACCCAGTACTTC
TRBJ2-7 | TRBV10-3 | NA | NA | CAISESAGADEQYF | TGTGCCATCAGTGAGTCGGCAGGGGCCGATGAGCAGTACTTC
TRBJ2-1 | TRBV7-2 | NA | few | CASNSGEVEQFF | TGTGCCAGCAACTCCGGGGAGGTTGAGCAGTTCTTC
TRBJ2-5 | TRBV5-6 | NA | few | CASSLSYRVGMEETQYF | TGTGCCAGCAGCTTATCTTACAGGGTGGGGATGGAAGAGACCCAGTACTTC
TRBJ1-2 | TRBV9 | NA | NA | CASSVDASFYGYTF | TGTGCCAGCAGCGTAGATGCCAGCTTCTATGGCTACACCTTC
TRBJ2-1 | TRBV20-1 | NA | few | CSARLSNEQFF | TGCAGTGCTAGGCTGAGCAATGAGCAGTTCTTC
TRBJ1-2 | TRBV25-1 | NA | NA | CASSGATRPYGYTF | TGTGCCAGCAGTGGGGCAACAAGACCCTATGGCTACACCTTC
TRBJ2-7 | TRBV25-1 | TRBD2 | few | CASSGSGRAHEQYF | TGTGCCAGCAGTGGTAGCGGGAGGGCCCACGAGCAGTACTTC
TRBJ1-1 | TRBV28 | NA | NA | CASTPVGGPINTEAFF | TGTGCCAGCACCCCAGTCGGGGGCCCGATAAACACTGAAGCTTTCTTT
TRBJ1-1 | TRBV12-3/TRBV12-4 | NA | few | CATQPTGNTEAFF | TGTGCCACCCAACCTACAGGGAACACTGAAGCTTTCTTT
TRBJ2-5 | TRBV6-2/TRBV6-3 | NA | NA | CASKEAPQADILETQYF | TGTGCCAGCAAGGAGGCCCCCCAGGCCGACATATTGGAGACCCAGTACTTC
TRBJ2-7 | TRBV29-1 | NA | few | CSVLTATNSYEQYF | TGCAGCGTCCTGACAGCTACCAACTCCTACGAGCAGTACTTC
TRBJ2-7 | TRBV28 | TRBD2 | few | CASSDTSGRFYEQYF | TGTGCCAGCAGCGACACTAGCGGGAGGTTCTACGAGCAGTACTTC
TRBJ1-3 | TRBV6-6 | NA | few | CASSYGASGNTIYF | TGTGCCAGCAGTTACGGGGCGTCTGGAAACACCATATATTTT
TRBJ2-1 | TRBV9 | NA | few | CASSVEEIVDEQFF | TGTGCCAGCAGCGTAGAGGAAATAGTCGATGAGCAGTTCTTC
TRBJ1-4 | TRBV12-3/TRBV12-4 | NA | few | CASSGPKGVAATNEKLFF | TGTGCCAGCAGCGGGCCGAAGGGTGTAGCTGCAACTAATGAAAAACTGTTTTTT
TRBJ2-1 | TRBV29-1 | NA | many | CSVEASNRVGYNEQFF | TGCAGCGTTGAAGCTTCAAACAGGGTCGGCTACAATGAGCAGTTCTTC
TRBJ1-4 | TRBV29-1 | NA | few | CSVVPGTTNEKLFF | TGCAGCGTTGTCCCTGGGACAACTAATGAAAAACTGTTTTTT
TRBJ2-7 | TRBV7-9 | TRBD1 | NA | CASSLQGDAYEQYF | TGTGCCAGCAGCTTACAGGGGGACGCCTACGAGCAGTACTTC
TRBJ2-7 | TRBV28 | TRBD1 | NA | CATLDRMTPTRQYF | TGTGCCACCCTGGACAGGATGACTCCTACGAGGCAGTACTTC
TRBJ2-3 | TRBV7-8 | NA | few | CASADSSADTQYF | TGTGCCAGCGCGGACTCTTCAGCAGATACGCAGTATTTT
TRBJ2-7 | TRBV12-5 | NA | NA | CASGFWGVPYEQYF | TGTGCTAGTGGTTTCTGGGGAGTACCCTACGAGCAGTACTTC